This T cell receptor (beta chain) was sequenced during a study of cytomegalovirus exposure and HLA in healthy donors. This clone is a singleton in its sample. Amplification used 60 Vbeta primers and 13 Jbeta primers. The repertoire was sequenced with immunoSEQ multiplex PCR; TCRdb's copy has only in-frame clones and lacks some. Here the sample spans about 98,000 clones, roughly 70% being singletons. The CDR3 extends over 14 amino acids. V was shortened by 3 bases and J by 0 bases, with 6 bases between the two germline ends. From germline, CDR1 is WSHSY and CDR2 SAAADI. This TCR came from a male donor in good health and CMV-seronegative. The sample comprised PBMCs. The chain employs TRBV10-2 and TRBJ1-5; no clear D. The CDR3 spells CASSDPSSNQPQHF. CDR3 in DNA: TGCGCCAGCAGTGATCCCAGTAGCAATCAGCCCCAGCATTTT.